The table lists the clone carrying this T cell receptor beta chain with many counts. No antigen is known for it. Then a second PCR, running about 6 to 12 cycles, was carried out with a sample-barcoded 5' primer and a J-beta primer mix. MiXCR, run by TCRdb on the 5' RACE reads, gives a single entry per CDR3 protein. Here the sample spans under 800,000 distinct CDR3 sequences, more than 20% being singletons. The sample comes from a study of blood T cells in healthy people across ages. The V and J ends lost 1 base and 13 bases respectively, with 13 bases between them. CDR1 and CDR2 from the germline V gene are SEHNR and FQNEAQ (reference sequence). CDR3 length: 12 amino acids. Study-level results: Diversity figures based on one million T cells were deemed too low.

The amount of total RNA extracted per sample was at least 6 micrograms. The sequence derives from a man aged 65 to 85 in good health. The chain combines TRBV7-9 with TRBJ1-2; no clear D gene. The source material was blood. The CDR3 protein is CASSLGQAPRTF. CDR3 in DNA: TGTGCCAGCAGCTTAGGGCAGGCCCCACGCACCTTC.